The 29 T cell receptor beta chains in this list originate from one sample, sequenced in a study of blood T cells in healthy people across ages. Combining a sample-barcoded 5' primer with a J-beta primer mix, a second PCR ran for roughly 7 to 12 cycles. TCRdb reanalysed the 5' RACE reads using MiXCR and keeps one entry per CDR3 protein. In the table there are about 1.1 million distinct CDR3 sequences, about two fifths of which are singletons. The sequencing sample was made of blood. The receptor set was obtained from a man aged 18 to 30 in good health.

This clonotype has more than one count but fewer than ten. CDR3 coding DNA: TGTGCCAGCAGTGAACAACCGAACACTGAAGCTTTCTTT. Its translation: CASSEQPNTEAFF. The chain combines TRBV6-4 with TRBJ1-1; D gene ambiguous. The V gene lost 3 bases and the J gene lost 1 base, with 6 bases spanning the gap. CDR3 length: 13 amino acids. Germline lookup yields CDR1 MRHNA and CDR2 SNTAGT.

The chain uses TRBV4-3 and TRBJ1-2; 7 bases map to TRBD1. V lost 1 base to trimming and J lost 8 bases; unmatched junction nucleotides: 10. The germline gives CDR1 LGHNA, CDR2 YSLEER. The CDR3 has 15 amino acids. The DNA of the CDR3 is TGCGCCAGCAGCCAAGGAGACAGGGAGGTGGAGGGCTACACCTTC. This gives the protein CASSQGDREVEGYTF.

Points on this clonotype: A single base separates this from a much larger clone, so it may be a read error. This chain links TRBV6-1 with TRBJ2-3; TRBD2 matches at 9 bases. The CDR3 is 13 amino acids. The germline V gene encodes CDR1 MNHNS and CDR2 SASEGT. The V segment lost 10 bases and the J segment 1 base; nucleotides outside the gene matches: 3. The CDR3 region has the DNA TGTGCCACCAGGACTAGCGGCACAGATACGCAGTATTTT. Translated, it gives CATRTSGTDTQYF.

In regard to this clonotype: A single base separates this from a much larger clone, so it may be a read error. J is TRBJ2-5 and V is TRBV7-9; D gene unclear. Looked up from germline, CDR1 is SEHNR and CDR2 is FQNEAQ (reference sequence). CDR3 size: 14 residues. The V end lost 0 bases, the J end lost 11 bases, and 16 bases lay between the germline ends. DNA of the CDR3: TGTGCCAGCAGCTTAGCAATGCAGGCGGATGAGCAGTACTTC. Protein product: CASSLAMQADEQYF.

The V call is TRBV6-2 or TRBV6-3, the J call TRBJ2-5, with TRBD2 matching over 11 bases. This CDR3 has 17 amino acids. From germline, CDR1 is MNHEY and CDR2 SVGEGT. J gave up 11 bases and V 0 bases, and 14 bases lay outside the gene matches. The CDR3 is CASSYSVLAGGYNEQYF. CDR3 nucleotides: TGTGCCAGCAGTTACTCGGTGCTAGCGGGGGGTTACAATGAGCAGTACTTC.

The chain is built from TRBV4-3 and TRBJ2-5, with 8 bases aligning to TRBD1. The CDR3 consists of 15 residues. Trimming cost V 0 bases and J 0 bases; bases outside gene matches: 0. Germline CDR1 and CDR2: LGHNA and YSLEER. The CDR3 sequence is CASSQETGDQETQYF. The CDR3 nucleotides are TGCGCCAGCAGCCAAGAGACAGGGGACCAAGAGACCCAGTACTTC.

This clonotype was counted a few times. The chain uses TRBV2 and TRBJ1-5, with a tentative D call TRBD1 (6 bases). This CDR3 has 15 residues. Germline CDR1 and CDR2: SNHLY and FYNNEI. V gave up 4 bases and J gave up 3 bases, with 13 bases separating them. The CDR3 DNA sequence: TGTGCCAGCAGTGTAAGACAGGCCCCCAATCAGCCCCAGCATTTT. Protein product: CASSVRQAPNQPQHF.

V and J are TRBV6-6 and TRBJ2-3, with D possibly being TRBD2 (8 bases). V was cut by 6 bases and J by 4 bases, with 20 bases left in between. Germline CDR1 and CDR2: MNHNY and SVGAGI (reference sequence). This CDR3 contains 16 residues. The CDR3 sequence: CASSNGRGRRADTQYF. As DNA, the CDR3 is TGTGCCAGCAGCAACGGGAGGGGGCGAAGGGCAGATACGCAGTATTTT.

On this clonotype: The junction departs from the called germline gene at one end, perhaps through a read error. The chain couples TRBV4-3 to TRBJ1-1, with 7 bases identical to TRBD1. CDR3 length equals 16 residues. Germline V gene data show CDR1 as LGHNA and CDR2 as YSLEER. The CDR3 here is CAGSQDGDREDTEAFF. The CDR3 DNA reads TGCGCCGGCAGCCAAGATGGTGACAGGGAGGACACTGAAGCTTTCTTT.

This clonotype occurred many times. V and J are TRBV12-3 or TRBV12-4 and TRBJ2-3; no reliable D call. The germline V and J ends were trimmed by 3 bases and 0 bases, with 7 bases remaining between them. The CDR3 has 14 residues. The CDR3, as DNA: TGTGCCAGCAGTTTTACAGCGAGCACAGATACGCAGTATTTT. Translation gives CASSFTASTDTQYF.

A word on this clonotype: The junction does not match germline at one end; this may be a read error. The V gene is TRBV7-9, the J gene TRBJ1-1; possible D gene TRBD1, 5 bases. Germline assignment: CDR1 SEHNR and CDR2 FQNEAQ (reference sequence). The CDR3 is 14 residues long. The CDR3 loop is CAGSTGPVNTEAFF. Here the CDR3 DNA reads TGTGCCGGCAGCACGGGACCTGTGAACACTGAAGCTTTCTTT.

Comment on this clonotype: This may be a read error, as it is one base from a much larger clone. The CDR3: CAGSLRNSYEQYF. CDR3 nucleotides: TGCGCCGGCAGCTTGCGGAACTCCTACGAGCAGTACTTC. This sequence joins TRBV5-1 and TRBJ2-7, with D unresolved. CDR1 and CDR2 from the germline V gene are SGHRS and YFSETQ. This CDR3 contains 13 residues.

This clonotype was seen only a few times. The V call is TRBV25-1, the J call TRBJ2-1, with TRBD2 identical over 7 bases. V shed 4 bases, J shed 12 bases, and the junction held 9 bases outside the gene matches. The CDR3 contains 13 residues. Germline V lookup: CDR1 MGHDK, CDR2 SYGVNS. The CDR3 region is CASSGTSVEGQFF. In nucleotides, the CDR3 is TGTGCCAGCAGTGGAACTAGCGTAGAGGGGCAGTTCTTC.

This clonotype appeared a single time. V usage is TRBV25-1 and J usage is TRBJ2-3; D is uncertain. V lost 8 bases to trimming and J lost 11 bases, with 11 bases between them. This CDR3 spans 10 amino acids. The V gene's germline CDR1 is MGHDK and CDR2 SYGVNS. The CDR3 DNA follows: TGTGCCAGCCCGGTGGGTTGGCAGTATTTT. Protein product: CASPVGWQYF.

This chain uses TRBV6-2 or TRBV6-3 with TRBJ2-3; D unclear. CDR3 length: 14 amino acids. Germline V gene data show CDR1 as MNHEY and CDR2 as SVGEGT. V was trimmed by 5 bases and J by 6 bases, leaving 15 bases between them. CDR3 DNA sequence: TGTGCCAGCAGTATAGGCTCTCCGCGGGATACGCAGTATTTT. Protein product: CASSIGSPRDTQYF.

The chain uses TRBV20-1 and TRBJ1-2; TRBD1 aligns across 9 bases. The CDR3 covers 15 residues. CDR1 is DFQATT and CDR2 is SNEGSKA in the germline V gene (reference sequence). With V trimmed by 3 bases and J by 4 bases, 9 bases remained unmatched. As DNA, the CDR3 is TGCAGTGCTAGGGACGGGGACAGGGCTGCCTATGGCTACACCTTC. Amino acids: CSARDGDRAAYGYTF.

This clonotype occurred a few times. The chain is built from TRBV3-1 and TRBJ1-1; no clear D. The CDR3 is made up of 12 amino acids. Germline V gene sequence: CDR1 LGHDT, CDR2 YNNKEL (reference sequence). Trimming stripped 7 bases from V and 1 base from J, with 7 bases between. Here the CDR3 reads CASKRQNTEAFF. The CDR3 bases are TGTGCCAGCAAGCGACAGAACACTGAAGCTTTCTTT.

The rearrangement uses TRBV20-1 and TRBJ1-1; TRBD1 might be the D (5 bases). This CDR3 is built from 9 residues. Germline CDR1 and CDR2: DFQATT and SNEGSKA (reference sequence). Trimming stripped 5 bases from V and 11 bases from J, with 9 bases between. The CDR3 sequence is CSAGASAFF. In DNA form, the CDR3 reads TGCAGTGCTGGGGCGTCGGCTTTCTTT.

This chain uses TRBV5-1 with TRBJ1-6; 7 bases agree with TRBD1. This CDR3 has 15 amino acids. The germline V gene has CDR1 SGHRS and CDR2 YFSETQ. V shed 4 bases and J 5 bases; nucleotides not matched to a gene: 6. CDR3 residues: CASSPWDRDNSPLHF. CDR3 nucleotides: TGCGCCAGCAGCCCATGGGACAGAGATAATTCACCCCTCCACTTT.

This clonotype was detected only a few times. V gene TRBV9 combines with J gene TRBJ2-3; D uncertain. This CDR3 spans 15 amino acids. The germline V and J ends were trimmed by 1 base and 2 bases, with 11 bases remaining between them. Germline-derived CDR1 and CDR2 are SGDLS and YYNGEE. The CDR3 loop reads CASSVTPQLTDTQYF. CDR3 sequence (DNA): TGTGCCAGCAGCGTAACTCCACAACTCACAGATACGCAGTATTTT.

This chain joins TRBV21-1 and TRBJ2-4; the table assigns TRBD2, which was not confirmed against the DNA. The J call could be wrong; TRBJ2-5 is a better fit for the DNA end. TRBV21-1 is a known pseudogene. The CDR3 is 13 residues long. The CDR3 protein is CASSKEEEGTQYF. The CDR3 nucleotides read TGTGCCAGCAGCAAAGAAGAGGAGGGGACCCAGTACTTC.

In DNA form, the CDR3 reads TGTGCCAGTAGTCCACGGGGCAGCTTCGGGGGGGCCGGAGATACGCAGTATTTT. It specifies CASSPRGSFGGAGDTQYF. The genes are TRBV19 and TRBJ2-3, with 8 nucleotides matching TRBD2. CDR3 length equals 18 residues. Per the germline V gene, CDR1 is LNHDA and CDR2 is SQIVND (reference sequence). J was trimmed by 5 bases and V by 5 bases; bases with no gene match: 18.

This clonotype was detected only a few times. CDR3 nucleotide sequence: TGTGCCAGCAGTTCTTTGGTGGGGGGGCCACTCAATGAGCAGTTCTTC. Protein sequence: CASSSLVGGPLNEQFF. The chain links TRBV27 to TRBJ2-1; possible D gene TRBD2, 7 bases. V lost 4 bases to trimming and J lost 6 bases, with 19 bases between them. The CDR3 covers 16 residues. Germline CDR1 is MNHEY and CDR2 is SMNVEV (reference sequence).

This clonotype was seen a handful of times. J is TRBJ2-7 and V is TRBV2; the D is unclear. This CDR3 spans 15 amino acids. Per germline, CDR1 SNHLY and CDR2 FYNNEI. Trimming shortened V by 7 bases and J by 1 base, and 17 bases separated the two germline ends. CDR3 nucleotide sequence: TGTGCCAGCATGAACGATGTACATGAATCCTACGAGCAGTACTTC. Translated: CASMNDVHESYEQYF.

The chain uses TRBV4-1 and TRBJ1-1; D is unclear. Looked up from germline, CDR1 is MGHRA and CDR2 is YSYEKL. V was pared by 3 bases and J by 3 bases, with 11 bases between. This CDR3 spans 14 amino acids. The CDR3: CASSQGNPDTEAFF. DNA of the CDR3: TGCGCCAGCAGCCAGGGTAACCCGGACACTGAAGCTTTCTTT.

This clonotype occurred many times. V and J are TRBV29-1 and TRBJ2-1; no firm D call. Trimming left V 6 bases short and J 0 bases short, with 12 bases between. The CDR3 sequence is 14 residues long. Germline V gene sequence: CDR1 SQVTM, CDR2 ANQGSEA. The CDR3 here is CSVLDPSSYNEQFF. As DNA, the CDR3 is TGCAGCGTGCTGGACCCGAGCTCCTACAATGAGCAGTTCTTC.

This clonotype was seen more than once but under ten times. The chain couples TRBV9 to TRBJ2-7; D remains unclear. The CDR3 is 15 amino acids. V was pared by 3 bases and J by 6 bases, with 19 bases between. CDR1 and CDR2 from the germline V gene are SGDLS and YYNGEE. The chain's CDR3 is CASSAEGLGSGEQYF. The CDR3 region has the DNA TGTGCCAGCAGCGCTGAAGGCCTAGGGTCGGGCGAGCAGTACTTC.

This clonotype has ten or more counts. This chain uses TRBV7-2 with TRBJ2-3; D unresolved. V shed 1 base and J shed 3 bases, with 11 bases lying between them. This CDR3 is 15 amino acids long. Germline assignment: CDR1 SGHTA and CDR2 FQGNSA. DNA of the CDR3: TGTGCCAGCAGCTTAGAGCACGACGGAACAGATACGCAGTATTTT. Protein: CASSLEHDGTDTQYF.

The chain recombines TRBV4-3 with TRBJ2-1, with D possibly being TRBD1 (6 bases). Looked up from germline, CDR1 is LGHNA and CDR2 is YSLEER. The CDR3 is made up of 16 amino acids. Trimming took off 2 bases at V and 0 bases at J, with 11 bases between the two ends. CDR3 sequence (DNA): TGCGCCAGCAGCCAAACAGGGATTGTCTCCTACAATGAGCAGTTCTTC. Protein sequence: CASSQTGIVSYNEQFF.